This TCR beta chain was documented in a study of blood T cell repertoires in COVID-19. Original handling: Reference gene primer amplification gave nucleated cell count estimates. Sequencing used immunoSEQ multiplex PCR; TCRdb keeps in-frame clones, though not all of them. Clonal size and the V and J genes are those of that table, whereas D and trimming came from the DNA. The sample has about 200,000 clones, around 80% seen once. From germline, CDR1 is LNHDA and CDR2 SQIVND (reference sequence). Trimming took 1 base from V and 3 from J, leaving 16 bases between them. The CDR3 is 17 residues long. The chain combines TRBV19 with TRBJ1-5; possibly TRBD1 for D (6 bases). The receptor comes from a woman in her forties or fifties with acute or convalescent COVID-19. Input material: peripheral blood. In nucleotides, the CDR3 is TGTGCCAGTAGTATAGTTGGAAGGACAGACAACAATCAGCCCCAGCATTTT. This codes for CASSIVGRTDNNQPQHF. The full variable domain, with the rest looked up from reference TRBV19 and TRBJ1-5, is DGGITQSPKYLFRKEGQNVTLSCEQNLNHDAMYWYRQDPGQGLRLIYYSQIVNDFQKGDIAEGYSVSREKKESFPLTVTSAQKNPTAFYLCASSIVGRTDNNQPQHFGDGTRLSIL.